This TCR beta chain was recovered during a study of shared clonotypes between healthy human individuals. Study context: Each donor contributed plates that comprised three CD4 naive, three CD4 memory, two CD8 naive and one CD8 memory.

Libraries were prepared by immunoSEQ multiplex PCR; TCRdb keeps only in-frame clonotypes and omits some of them. The data show 600,000 or so clones, roughly 95% seen once. CD45RO negativity and positive selection for CCR7 defined naive CD8 cells, a population that excluded terminally differentiated effector memory CD45RA+ cells. V shed 3 bases, J shed 3 bases, and the junction held 6 bases outside the gene matches. This CDR3 spans 16 amino acids. Germline V gene lookup returns CDR1 SQVTM and CDR2 ANQGSEA. The J gene is TRBJ2-7, the V gene TRBV29-1; TRBD2 matches at 15 bases. The source of this sequence is a woman under 40 in good health. Sequenced: naive CD8+ T cells sorted from blood. The CDR3 DNA follows: TGCAGCGTTGAGGGACTAGCGGGAGGATCCATCTACGAGCAGTACTTC. Translating gives CSVEGLAGGSIYEQYF.